Each of the 3 T cell receptor beta chains below was sequenced from the same sample in a study of OX40 agonist ivuxolimab in advanced cancers. TCRdb's copy holds only in-frame clones and misses some; the assay was immunoSEQ multiplex PCR. The data contain 67,000 or so clones, 86% of them singletons. Source: CD4+ or CD8+ T cells sorted from blood, taken in a trial of the OX40 agonist ivuxolimab. The source is an adult with an advanced solid tumor such as melanoma, head and neck, liver or kidney cancer.

J is TRBJ2-5 and V is TRBV5-1; D remains unclear. The CDR3 has 15 amino acids. Germline CDR1 is SGHRS and CDR2 is YFSETQ. The V end lost 0 bases, the J end lost 4 bases, and 13 bases lay between the germline ends. The CDR3 DNA follows: TGCGCCAGCAGCTTGGAGGGCAGAGTGCTAGAGACCCAGTACTTC. As protein: CASSLEGRVLETQYF.

J is TRBJ1-3 and V is TRBV9; D not resolved. Germline CDR1 reads SGDLS; CDR2 reads YYNGEE. The V and J ends lost 5 bases and 2 bases respectively, with 14 bases between them. The CDR3 covers 15 residues. CDR3 sequence (DNA): TGTGCCAGCAGTGAAGGTGGGGTTGCTGGAAACACCATATATTTT. Translation gives CASSEGGVAGNTIYF. Supplemented by reference TRBV9 and TRBJ1-3, the full variable domain reads DSGVTQTPKHLITATGQRVTLRCSPRSGDLSVYWYQQSLDQGLQFLIQYYNGEERAKGNILERFSAQQFPDLHSELNLSSLELGDSALYFCASSEGGVAGNTIYFGEGSWLTVV.

In its sample, this clone was seen once. The chain recombines TRBV5-1 with TRBJ1-1; possibly TRBD1 for D (5 bases). Trimming shortened V by 4 bases and J by 1 base, and 11 bases separated the two germline ends. Germline V lookup: CDR1 SGHRS, CDR2 YFSETQ. This CDR3 region has 14 residues. CDR3 sequence: CASSQGRQNTEAFF. DNA of the CDR3: TGCGCCAGCAGCCAGGGCCGGCAGAACACTGAAGCTTTCTTT.